This T cell receptor beta chain was identified in a study of T cell responses to AZD1222 COVID-19 vaccine. Here immunoSEQ multiplex PCR was the method, and the copy in TCRdb shows in-frame clones only, minus some. The sample has 120,000 or so clones, 75% to 90% seen once. Remarks on this clone: Its target is not known.

Study observations and caveats: A mostly white British donor set with more females was recruited, and clonal diversity was possibly underestimated. Seropositive AZD1222 recipients at baseline numbered only six or seven.

V was shortened by 3 bases and J by 4 bases, with 8 bases between the two germline ends. Germline V CDR1 and CDR2: SGHAT, FQDESV (reference sequence). The CDR3 is 13 residues long. Pooled samples include second doses given at about 4 or 12 weeks. This rearrangement joins TRBV11-1 to TRBJ2-3, with D unresolved. The sequenced sample was peripheral blood, obtained 28 days after the second AZD1222 dose. The sequence came from an adult who received the AZD1222 COVID-19 vaccine. The CDR3 DNA reads TGTGCCAGCAGCTTTTATTCGGCAGATACGCAGTATTTT. This encodes CASSFYSADTQYF.